Below, 13 T cell receptor beta chains from the same sample are listed, as sequenced in a study of vaccination effects on CD4 cells after COVID-19. Ahead of sequencing, the ViraFEST assay grew antigen-specific CD4+ T cells using viral peptide pools. Culturing for 9 to 10 days preceded CD4+ T cell isolation. The vaccine recipients had no prior SARS-CoV-2 infection, with negative nucleocapsid antibodies. For these receptors, no antigen is known. Sequencing was performed with immunoSEQ multiplex PCR; in TCRdb, only in-frame clones are kept and a portion is missing. Of approximately 68,000 clones in the sample, 78% were seen once. The sample in question was CD4+ T cells from PBMCs cultured with SARS-CoV-2 spike peptides, obtained before COVID-19 vaccination. Receptors were obtained from a human donor who received a COVID-19 vaccine.

This chain joins TRBV2 and TRBJ2-7; 10 bases match TRBD1. With V trimmed by 8 bases and J by 1 base, 5 bases remained unmatched. The CDR3 sequence is 14 residues long. The germline CDR1 and CDR2 sequences are SNHLY and FYNNEI. CDR3 sequence: CASYRTGGSYEQYV. Here the CDR3 DNA reads TGTGCCAGCTATCGGACAGGGGGGTCCTACGAGCAGTACGTC.

V and J are TRBV5-1 and TRBJ1-5; 7 nucleotides line up with TRBD1. Germline assignment: CDR1 SGHRS and CDR2 YFSETQ. J was trimmed by 6 bases and V by 2 bases; bases with no gene match: 14. The CDR3 runs to 17 residues. The CDR3 loop is CASSFWRGTVKFQPQHF. CDR3 DNA: TGCGCCAGCAGCTTCTGGAGAGGGACAGTTAAATTTCAGCCCCAGCATTTT.

The gene calls are TRBV3-1 (or the pseudogene TRBV3-2) and TRBJ2-5; TRBD1 matches at 9 bases. Germline CDR1 is LGHDT and CDR2 is YNNKEL (reference sequence). Losses at the gene ends were 4 bases for V and 5 bases for J; bases not matched to a gene: 5. The CDR3 has 14 residues. The DNA of the CDR3 is TGTGCCAGCAGCCCGGACAGGGGCTACGAGACCCAGTACTTC. Translating it yields CASSPDRGYETQYF.

This clone was recorded only once. V gene TRBV9 combines with J gene TRBJ2-7, with D possibly being TRBD1 (6 bases). Germline-derived CDR1 and CDR2 are SGDLS and YYNGEE. The CDR3 totals 14 residues. V lost 0 bases and J lost 4, with 11 bases in between. CDR3 residues: CASSVEGDHYEQYV. The CDR3 DNA is TGTGCCAGCAGCGTAGAGGGGGACCATTACGAGCAGTACGTC.

The CDR3 nucleotides read TGTGCCAGCAGCCATAGCGGGAGCTCCTACAATGAGCAGTTCTTC. Its translation: CASSHSGSSYNEQFF. The rearrangement links TRBV7-9 to TRBJ2-1; 9 bases line up with TRBD2. The CDR3 spans 15 residues. CDR1 and CDR2 (germline): SEHNR, FQNEAQ (reference sequence). V trimming: 5 bases; J trimming: 0 bases; junction bases outside the gene matches: 2. The variable domain in full, with the rest retrieved from reference TRBV7-9 and TRBJ2-1, is DTGVSQNPRHKITKRGQNVTFRCDPISEHNRLYWYRQTLGQGPEFLTYFQNEAQLEKSRLLSDRFSAERPKGSFSTLEIQRTEQGDSAMYLCASSHSGSSYNEQFFGPGTRLTVL.

The chain uses TRBV9 and TRBJ1-6; D ambiguous. Germline V gene data show CDR1 as SGDLS and CDR2 as YYNGEE. The CDR3 is made up of 14 amino acids. V was trimmed by 3 bases and J by 6 bases, leaving 10 bases between them. The CDR3 nucleotides read TGTGCCAGCAGCGAGTACCCCCTTAATTCACCCCTCCACTTT. Translation gives CASSEYPLNSPLHF.

This clone was found a few times. V usage is TRBV2 and J usage is TRBJ2-1; TRBD2 agrees at 10 bases. The CDR3 contains 14 residues. Germline V CDR1 and CDR2: SNHLY, FYNNEI. V lost 7 bases, J lost 5 bases, and 5 bases stayed unmatched. The CDR3 here is CASTPAGGDNEQFF. The CDR3 region has the DNA TGTGCCAGCACCCCAGCGGGGGGGGACAATGAGCAGTTCTTC.

The V call is TRBV7-3, the J call TRBJ2-1, with D perhaps TRBD2 (6 bases). The length of the CDR3 is 15 residues. Looked up from germline, CDR1 is SGHTA and CDR2 is FQGTGA. V gave up 2 bases and J gave up 4 bases, with 12 bases separating them. The CDR3 is CASSLFAGTYNEQFF. DNA of the CDR3: TGTGCCAGCAGCTTATTCGCGGGGACTTACAATGAGCAGTTCTTC.

The rearrangement uses TRBV7-8 and TRBJ2-1, with D maybe TRBD2 (7 bases). The V gene lost 5 bases and the J gene lost 0 bases, with 17 bases spanning the gap. The CDR3 length is 17 residues. From germline, CDR1 is SGHVS and CDR2 FQNEAQ. For the CDR3, the DNA is TGTGCCAGCAGCCCCGGAAGGGGGGGAAGCTCCTACAATGAGCAGTTCTTC. It is translated as CASSPGRGGSSYNEQFF.

This rearrangement joins TRBV5-3 to TRBJ1-1, with D uncertain. TRBV5-3 is assigned to the ORF class and has an uncertain function. V was pared by 9 bases and J by 7 bases, with 7 bases between. This CDR3 contains 9 residues. CDR3 region: CAKTDEAFF. The DNA of the CDR3 is TGTGCCAAAACAGATGAAGCTTTCTTT.

The rearrangement links TRBV6-2 or TRBV6-3 to TRBJ1-4; D possibly corresponds to TRBD1 (5 bases). Germline V gives CDR1 MNHEY, CDR2 SVGEGT. Trimming cost V 5 bases and J 6 bases, with 16 bases left between them. The CDR3 has 15 amino acids. The DNA for the CDR3 is TGTGCCAGCAGTGGCACCGGGACGGAGGATGAAAAACTGTTTTTT. It specifies CASSGTGTEDEKLFF.

V is TRBV5-6 and J is TRBJ1-2; TRBD1 agrees at 8 bases. Germline V lookup: CDR1 SGHDT, CDR2 YYEEEE. V was clipped by 4 bases and J by 6 bases; unmatched bases: 14. CDR3 size: 16 residues. CDR3 loop: CASSLTRGRGFHGYTF. CDR3 coding DNA: TGTGCCAGCAGCCTCACCAGGGGGCGCGGGTTCCATGGCTACACCTTC.

The J gene is TRBJ2-2, the V gene TRBV19, with TRBD1 matching over 10 bases. The germline gives CDR1 LNHDA, CDR2 SQIVND (reference sequence). V trimming: 4 bases; J trimming: 2 bases; junction bases outside the gene matches: 7. There are 17 residues in the CDR3. This CDR3 reads CASSTLDRGLNTGELFF. In DNA, the CDR3 is TGTGCCAGTAGTACCCTCGACAGGGGGCTTAACACCGGGGAGCTGTTTTTT.